The 24 T cell receptor beta chains below all came from one sample that was sequenced in a study of T cell repertoires in cytomegalovirus infection. These TCRs are of unknown antigen specificity. TCRdb used MiXCR to reprocess the reads, holding one entry per CDR3 protein. Of approximately 500,000 distinct CDR3 sequences listed, around a third are singletons. Sequencing was performed on cultured PBMCs, taken from culture after CMV antigen stimulation. Every receptor here comes from a human donor in good health (CMV status not recorded). Some clones in this sample may be carry-over from other donors' samples.

This clonotype showed up just a few times. The chain employs TRBV15 and TRBJ2-7, with D maybe TRBD2 (5 bases). The germline V gene encodes CDR1 LNHNV and CDR2 YYDKDF (reference sequence). The CDR3 spans 12 residues. Deletions cut 2 bases from V and 6 bases from J, with 8 bases between. DNA for the CDR3: TGTGCCACCAGCAGAAAAGGAGGCGAGCAGTACGTC. Translated, it gives CATSRKGGEQYV.

This clonotype was picked up a small number of times. The V gene is TRBV9, the J gene TRBJ2-7; tentative D call: TRBD1 (5 bases). With 0 bases removed from V and 4 bases from J, the gap between germline ends came to 11 bases. Germline-derived CDR1 and CDR2 are SGDLS and YYNGEE. The CDR3 sequence is 14 residues long. The CDR3 sequence is CASSVDDSYYEQYF. The CDR3, as DNA: TGTGCCAGCAGCGTAGACGACAGTTATTACGAGCAGTACTTC.

The CDR3 is CASSFGQVNQPQHF. CDR3 coding DNA: TGTGCCAGCAGTTTCGGACAAGTAAATCAGCCCCAGCATTTT. V is TRBV2 and J is TRBJ1-5, with D possibly TRBD1 on 5 matching bases. The CDR3 sequence is 14 residues long. The germline V and J ends were trimmed by 5 bases and 4 bases, with 12 bases remaining between them. Germline V lookup: CDR1 SNHLY, CDR2 FYNNEI. The full variable domain, its missing parts supplied by reference TRBV2 and TRBJ1-5, is EPEVTQTPSHQVTQMGQEVILRCVPISNHLYFYWYRQILGQKVEFLVSFYNNEISEKSEIFDDQFSVERPDGSNFTLKIRSTKLEDSAMYFCASSFGQVNQPQHFGDGTRLSIL.

This chain links TRBV6-2 or TRBV6-3 with TRBJ2-7, with D possibly being TRBD2 (6 bases). The V and J ends lost 2 bases and 2 bases respectively, with 13 bases between them. CDR3 length: 15 residues. Germline loops: CDR1 MNHEY, CDR2 SVGEGT. CDR3 region: CASSYGAGWTYEQYV. The CDR3 bases are TGTGCCAGCAGTTACGGCGCGGGATGGACCTACGAGCAGTACGTC.

The chain joins TRBV7-9 to TRBJ2-5, with D possibly matching TRBD2 (5 bases). Germline lookup yields CDR1 SEHNR and CDR2 FQNEAQ (reference sequence). There are 15 residues in the CDR3. Trimming removed 1 base from V and 0 bases from J, with 9 bases in between. Here the CDR3 DNA reads TGTGCCAGCAGCTTAGGGAGGACGGACCAAGAGACCCAGTACTTC. Protein: CASSLGRTDQETQYF.

The rearrangement uses TRBV7-4 and TRBJ2-1; TRBD2 matches at 9 bases. Germline trimming cut 8 bases from V and 5 bases from J; bases unmatched to any gene: 10. CDR1 is SGHVT, CDR2 SQSDAQ, per germline. The length of the CDR3 is 15 residues. CDR3 region: CASRTAGGFHNEQFF. The CDR3 region has the DNA TGTGCCAGCCGGACAGCGGGAGGCTTTCACAATGAGCAGTTCTTC.

This clonotype was recorded many times. The chain couples TRBV7-2 to TRBJ2-7; the match to TRBD1 covers 7 bases. Germline V gene sequence: CDR1 SGHTA, CDR2 FQGNSA. The junction had 8 bases not matched to a gene; V was cut back by 5 bases and J by 4 bases. This CDR3 spans 14 amino acids. The CDR3: CASSPRQGWYEQYF. In DNA, the CDR3 is TGTGCCAGCAGCCCTCGACAGGGTTGGTACGAGCAGTACTTC. Complete variable domain (other parts from reference TRBV7-2 and TRBJ2-7): GAGVSQSPSNKVTEKGKDVELRCDPISGHTALYWYRQSLGQGLEFLIYFQGNSAPDKSGLPSDRFSAERTGGSVSTLTIQRTQQEDSAVYLCASSPRQGWYEQYFGPGTRLTVT.

This clonotype has only a few counts. The chain carries TRBV7-6 and TRBJ2-5, with TRBD2 as a possible D gene (5 bases). Looked up from germline, CDR1 is SGHVS and CDR2 is FNYEAQ. This CDR3 contains 11 residues. V lost 9 bases and J lost 5, with 10 bases in between. DNA for the CDR3: TGTGCCAGAACCCCGGGGGAGACCCAGTACTTC. It is translated as CARTPGETQYF.

The chain combines TRBV7-9 with TRBJ2-7, with 12 bases identical to TRBD2. Germline-derived CDR1 and CDR2 are SEHNR and FQNEAQ (reference sequence). This CDR3 is built from 15 residues. After removal of 5 bases from V and 7 bases from J, the junction contained 9 bases not matched to a gene. The CDR3 DNA reads TGTGCCAGCAGCCGTACTAGCGGGAGGACGGAAGAGCAGTACTTC. Translation gives CASSRTSGRTEEQYF.

This clonotype has ten or more counts. V and J are TRBV7-2 and TRBJ1-2; possibly TRBD1 for D (5 bases). The V gene lost 4 bases and the J gene lost 4 bases, with 10 bases spanning the gap. CDR3 length equals 13 residues. Germline V gene data show CDR1 as SGHTA and CDR2 as FQGNSA. The CDR3 DNA is TGTGCCAGCAGCTCGCAGGGACTCTATGGCTACACCTTC. Translating gives CASSSQGLYGYTF.

The chain links TRBV19 to TRBJ1-1; 7 bases align to TRBD1. Per the germline V gene, CDR1 is LNHDA and CDR2 is SQIVND (reference sequence). The CDR3 contains 13 residues. V lost 5 bases, J lost 4 bases, and 4 bases stayed unmatched. Written as DNA, the CDR3 is TGTGCCAGTAGTTCGACAGGGTTCACTGAAGCTTTCTTT. Protein product: CASSSTGFTEAFF. The full variable domain, in which reference TRBV19 and TRBJ1-1 provide the parts outside the CDR3, is DGGITQSPKYLFRKEGQNVTLSCEQNLNHDAMYWYRQDPGQGLRLIYYSQIVNDFQKGDIAEGYSVSREKKESFPLTVTSAQKNPTAFYLCASSSTGFTEAFFGQGTRLTVV.

This clonotype occurred a few times. The genes are TRBV29-1 and TRBJ1-2; TRBD1 aligns across 10 bases. The CDR3 has 12 residues. In germline, CDR1 is SQVTM, CDR2 ANQGSEA. Trimming took 4 bases from V and 8 from J; bases not matched to a gene: 4. The chain's CDR3 is CSVVRTGGGYTF. CDR3 in DNA: TGCAGCGTTGTTCGGACAGGGGGGGGCTACACCTTC.

The chain has TRBV9 and TRBJ2-3, with 9 bases identical to TRBD2. V shed 4 bases and J 3 bases; nucleotides not matched to a gene: 6. The germline gives CDR1 SGDLS, CDR2 YYNGEE. CDR3 length: 15 residues. CDR3: CASSIRLAETDTQYF. The DNA of the CDR3 is TGTGCCAGCAGCATCCGACTAGCGGAGACAGATACGCAGTATTTT.

This clonotype appeared a few times. This sequence joins TRBV12-3 or TRBV12-4 and TRBJ2-2, with D possibly being TRBD1 (5 bases). V dropped 5 bases and J dropped 0 bases, with 10 bases sitting between them. The length of the CDR3 is 15 residues. As DNA, the CDR3 is TGTGCCAGCAGTCCCAGGGTCGCGAACACCGGGGAGCTGTTTTTT. It is translated as CASSPRVANTGELFF.

This clonotype was detected a few times. This chain links TRBV4-1 with TRBJ2-1, with D possibly being TRBD1 or TRBD2 (5 bases each). The CDR3 consists of 11 residues. Germline V CDR1 and CDR2: MGHRA, YSYEKL. With 4 bases removed from V and 10 bases from J, the gap between germline ends came to 8 bases. CDR3 nucleotide sequence: TGCGCCAGCAGCCCCGGGACGGAGCAGTTCTTC. Translating gives CASSPGTEQFF.

This clonotype has just one count. V and J are TRBV7-8 and TRBJ2-7; TRBD2 matches 7 bases. Germline V gives CDR1 SGHVS, CDR2 FQNEAQ. V lost 1 base to trimming and J lost 2 bases; unmatched junction nucleotides: 5. The CDR3 is 15 amino acids. CDR3: CASSLELAVAYEQYF. As DNA, the CDR3 is TGTGCCAGCAGCTTAGAGCTAGCGGTCGCCTACGAGCAGTACTTC.

V usage is TRBV7-2 and J usage is TRBJ2-5; 7 bases map to TRBD2. The trim removed 3 bases at V and 1 base at J, leaving 5 bases unmatched. This CDR3 spans 15 amino acids. Germline V gene data show CDR1 as SGHTA and CDR2 as FQGNSA. The CDR3 sequence: CASSFSGTIQETQYF. The CDR3 coding sequence is TGTGCCAGCAGCTTTTCGGGGACTATCCAAGAGACCCAGTACTTC. The complete variable domain, with remaining parts taken from reference TRBV7-2 and TRBJ2-5, reads GAGVSQSPSNKVTEKGKDVELRCDPISGHTALYWYRQSLGQGLEFLIYFQGNSAPDKSGLPSDRFSAERTGGSVSTLTIQRTQQEDSAVYLCASSFSGTIQETQYFGPGTRLLVL.

This clonotype was picked up a small number of times. This chain links TRBV30 with TRBJ1-5; 9 bases are shared with TRBD1. CDR3 length: 18 amino acids. Germline V lookup: CDR1 GTSNPN, CDR2 SVGIG (reference sequence). Trimming took 4 bases from V and 2 from J; bases not matched to a gene: 15. The CDR3 DNA reads TGTGCCTGGACCTCGGGACAGGGAAGAGGTGGTGGCAATCAGCCCCAGCATTTT. Its translation is CAWTSGQGRGGGNQPQHF.

This clonotype has more than one count but fewer than ten. This chain connects TRBV28 to TRBJ2-7, with TRBD1 matching 10 bases. This CDR3 is built from 15 residues. Germline CDR1 is MDHEN and CDR2 is SYDVKM. Trimming removed 5 bases from V and 6 bases from J; junction bases left unmatched: 10. The CDR3 DNA is TGTGCCAGCAGTCCCCCCACCGGGACAGGGGCCGAGCAGTACTTC. Its translation is CASSPPTGTGAEQYF.

This sequence joins TRBV6-5 and TRBJ2-5; possible D gene TRBD2, 6 bases. The CDR3 totals 17 residues. Trimming cost V 5 bases and J 7 bases, with 26 bases left between them. Germline values: CDR1 MNHEY, CDR2 SVGAGI. CDR3 sequence: CASSTLFDTRLGGTQYF. The CDR3 region has the DNA TGTGCCAGCAGTACCCTATTCGATACAAGACTCGGGGGGACCCAGTACTTC.

This chain uses TRBV5-1 with TRBJ2-3, with D perhaps TRBD2 (6 bases). The CDR3 runs to 14 residues. Trimming cost V 3 bases and J 7 bases, with 15 bases left between them. The germline V gene has CDR1 SGHRS and CDR2 YFSETQ. The CDR3 loop reads CASSSTRALHTQYF. The DNA for the CDR3 is TGCGCCAGCAGCTCGACTAGGGCGCTGCATACGCAGTATTTT.

This clonotype was recorded a few times. The rearrangement joins TRBV11-2 to TRBJ2-6, with 12 bases lining up with TRBD2. Germline V gene lookup returns CDR1 SGHAT and CDR2 FQNNGV. J gave up 11 bases and V 2 bases, and 7 bases lay outside the gene matches. This CDR3 region has 16 residues. The chain's CDR3 is CASSLPRLAGEDVLTF. CDR3 coding DNA: TGTGCCAGCAGCTTACCTCGACTAGCGGGAGAAGACGTCCTGACTTTC.

The V gene is TRBV12-3 or TRBV12-4, the J gene TRBJ1-2, with D possibly matching TRBD1 (5 bases). Trimming removed 1 base at V and 6 bases at J, with 9 bases between. This CDR3 has 13 amino acids. CDR3 loop: CASSLGRGDGYTF. CDR3 DNA: TGTGCCAGCAGTTTAGGTCGGGGGGATGGCTACACCTTC.

The chain has TRBV6-5 and TRBJ1-2; unclear D gene. This CDR3 has 15 amino acids. V gave up 2 bases and J gave up 4 bases, with 14 bases separating them. CDR1 and CDR2 from the germline V gene are MNHEY and SVGAGI. Here the CDR3 reads CASSYHNPDAYGYTF. CDR3 sequence (DNA): TGTGCCAGCAGTTACCACAACCCGGATGCCTATGGCTACACCTTC.